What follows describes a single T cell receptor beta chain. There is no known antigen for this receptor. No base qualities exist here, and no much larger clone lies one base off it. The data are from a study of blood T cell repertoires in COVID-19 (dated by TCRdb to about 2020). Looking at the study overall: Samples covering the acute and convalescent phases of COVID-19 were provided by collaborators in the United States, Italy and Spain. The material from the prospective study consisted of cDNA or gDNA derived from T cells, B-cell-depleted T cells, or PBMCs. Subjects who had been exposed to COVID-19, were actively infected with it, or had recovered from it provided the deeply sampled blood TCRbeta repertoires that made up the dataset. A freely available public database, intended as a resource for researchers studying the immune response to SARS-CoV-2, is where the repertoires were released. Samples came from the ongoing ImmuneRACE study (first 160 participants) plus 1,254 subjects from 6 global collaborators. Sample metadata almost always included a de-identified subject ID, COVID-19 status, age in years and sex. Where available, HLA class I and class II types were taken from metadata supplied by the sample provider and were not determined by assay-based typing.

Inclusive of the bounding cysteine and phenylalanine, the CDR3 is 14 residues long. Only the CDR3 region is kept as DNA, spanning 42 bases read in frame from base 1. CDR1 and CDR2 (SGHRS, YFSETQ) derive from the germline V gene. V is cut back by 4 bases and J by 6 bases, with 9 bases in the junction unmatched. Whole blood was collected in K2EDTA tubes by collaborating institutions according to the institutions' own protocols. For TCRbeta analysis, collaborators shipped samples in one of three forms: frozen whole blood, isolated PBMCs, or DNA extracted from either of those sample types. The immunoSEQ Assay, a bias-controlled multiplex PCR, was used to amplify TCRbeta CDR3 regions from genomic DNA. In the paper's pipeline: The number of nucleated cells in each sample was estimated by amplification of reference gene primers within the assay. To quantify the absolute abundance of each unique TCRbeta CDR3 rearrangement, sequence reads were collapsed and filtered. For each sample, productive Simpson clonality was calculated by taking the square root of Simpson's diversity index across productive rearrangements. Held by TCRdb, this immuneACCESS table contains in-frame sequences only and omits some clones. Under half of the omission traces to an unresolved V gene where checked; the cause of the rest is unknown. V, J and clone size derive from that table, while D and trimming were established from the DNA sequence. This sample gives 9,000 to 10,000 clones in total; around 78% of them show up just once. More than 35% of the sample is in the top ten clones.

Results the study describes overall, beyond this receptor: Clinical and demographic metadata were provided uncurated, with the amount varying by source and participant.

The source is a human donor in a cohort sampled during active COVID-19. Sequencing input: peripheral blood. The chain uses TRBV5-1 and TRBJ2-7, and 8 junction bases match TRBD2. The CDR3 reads CASSRDGGAAEQYF. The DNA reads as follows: TGCGCCAGCAGCCGGGACGGGGGGGCGGCCGAGCAGTACTTC.